A single sample gave rise to the 15 T cell receptor beta chains below, sequenced in a study of blood T cell repertoires in COVID-19. TCRdb's table, derived via immunoSEQ multiplex PCR, lists solely in-frame clones and lacks some. The table has tens of thousands of clones, more than 70% seen once. Sample: peripheral blood. The receptors shown here come from a human donor in a cohort sampled during active COVID-19.

This sequence joins TRBV7-8 and TRBJ2-1; 15 positions agree with TRBD2. In germline, CDR1 is SGHVS, CDR2 FQNEAQ. The length of the CDR3 is 17 residues. J was trimmed by 5 bases and V by 5 bases; bases with no gene match: 7. DNA of the CDR3: TGTGCCAGCAGCAAAGAACGGACTAGCGGGGGGGACAATGAGCAGTTCTTC. Protein product: CASSKERTSGGDNEQFF.

The chain combines TRBV18 with TRBJ2-5; D not resolved. The CDR3 spans 12 residues. The V gene lost 5 bases and the J gene lost 2 bases, with 6 bases spanning the gap. Germline CDR1 is KGHSH and CDR2 is LQKENI. The CDR3 is CASSERQETQYF. The CDR3 nucleotides read TGTGCCAGCTCAGAACGGCAAGAGACCCAGTACTTC.

This clone was recorded only once. The rearrangement uses TRBV6-5 and TRBJ2-1; the match to TRBD2 covers 8 bases. The CDR3 loop spans 14 amino acids. V lost 6 bases to trimming and J lost 7 bases; unmatched junction nucleotides: 8. Germline V gene lookup returns CDR1 MNHEY and CDR2 SVGAGI. The CDR3 loop is CASRTGRVRNEQFF. The CDR3 DNA sequence: TGTGCCAGCAGGACCGGGAGGGTTAGGAATGAGCAGTTCTTC.

The chain has TRBV6-6 and TRBJ2-1; D is ambiguous. Germline CDR1 reads MNHNY; CDR2 reads SVGAGI (reference sequence). The CDR3 loop spans 17 amino acids. Trimming pared 5 bases from V and 5 bases from J, leaving 22 bases between. CDR3 region: CASSQFAAFHIDNEQFF. CDR3 nucleotides: TGTGCCAGCAGTCAATTCGCAGCGTTTCATATAGACAATGAGCAGTTCTTC.

This chain links TRBV11-2 with TRBJ2-3; 7 positions agree with TRBD2. V lost 3 bases and J lost 6; bases outside the gene matches: 9. The CDR3 has 15 amino acids. CDR1 is SGHAT, CDR2 FQNNGV, per germline. Here the CDR3 DNA reads TGTGCCAGCAGCTTGGCGGGAGCTCTCCCCGATACGCAGTATTTT. It encodes CASSLAGALPDTQYF.

This chain joins TRBV5-6 and TRBJ1-3; tentatively, D is TRBD1 (5 bases). Germline loops: CDR1 SGHDT, CDR2 YYEEEE. With 2 bases removed from V and 2 bases from J, the gap between germline ends came to 14 bases. The CDR3 has 16 amino acids. The CDR3 reads CASSFTSTVPGNTIYF. In DNA, the CDR3 is TGTGCCAGCAGCTTCACCTCGACAGTGCCTGGAAACACCATATATTTT.

This sequence joins TRBV5-1 and TRBJ2-1; 9 bases line up with TRBD2. The CDR3 loop spans 15 amino acids. The germline CDR1 and CDR2 sequences are SGHRS and YFSETQ. J was trimmed by 5 bases and V by 4 bases; bases with no gene match: 7. The CDR3 bases are TGCGCCAGCAGCCCAGCAGCGGGGGGACACAATGAGCAGTTCTTC. Amino acids: CASSPAAGGHNEQFF.

This chain connects TRBV6-5 to TRBJ2-2, with D tentatively TRBD2 (5 bases). The germline V gene encodes CDR1 MNHEY and CDR2 SVGAGI. V was shortened by 6 bases and J by 8 bases, with 13 bases between the two germline ends. There are 13 residues in the CDR3. CDR3 sequence (DNA): TGTGCCAGCAGCCTCGGGCCGGGGGGGGAGCTGTTTTTT. Translation: CASSLGPGGELFF.

On this clone itself: This sequence may be a read error, since a much larger clone differs from it by one base. The V gene is TRBV4-1, the J gene TRBJ1-2; D is perhaps TRBD1 (5 bases). V lost 2 bases, J lost 2 bases, and 12 bases lay in between. Looked up from germline, CDR1 is MGHRA and CDR2 is YSYEKL. CDR3 length: 15 amino acids. The CDR3: CASSQKSGGNYGYTF. Written as DNA, the CDR3 is TGCGCCAGCAGCCAAAAGAGCGGGGGAAACTATGGCTACACCTTC.

This chain joins TRBV19 and TRBJ1-5; D might be TRBD1 (6 bases). This CDR3 is 15 amino acids long. Per the germline V gene, CDR1 is LNHDA and CDR2 is SQIVND (reference sequence). V gave up 5 bases and J gave up 1 base, with 12 bases separating them. The CDR3: CASSPTGFSNQPQHF. In DNA form, the CDR3 reads TGTGCCAGTAGTCCTACAGGGTTCAGCAATCAGCCCCAGCATTTT.

This chain uses TRBV28 with TRBJ1-5; 7 nucleotides line up with TRBD1. The V gene end was trimmed by 5 bases and the J gene end by 3 bases; junction bases not matched to a gene: 7. CDR1 is MDHEN and CDR2 is SYDVKM in the germline V gene. The CDR3 totals 15 residues. Written as DNA, the CDR3 is TGTGCCAGCAGTGCTCCGGGACAGTTCAATCAGCCCCAGCATTTT. This gives the protein CASSAPGQFNQPQHF.

The J gene is TRBJ2-7, the V gene TRBV6-6, with D uncertain. The CDR3 spans 13 residues. Germline loops: CDR1 MNHNY, CDR2 SVGAGI (reference sequence). With 0 bases removed from V and 2 bases from J, the gap between germline ends came to 5 bases. CDR3 loop: CASSYSTTYEQYF. Written as DNA, the CDR3 is TGTGCCAGCAGTTACTCCACTACCTACGAGCAGTACTTC.

This clone was detected only once. CDR3 in amino acids: CASSYRYTDTQYF. The CDR3 nucleotides read TGTGCCAGCAGTTACCGTTACACAGATACGCAGTATTTT. V is TRBV6-5 and J is TRBJ2-3; D not certain. This CDR3 is 13 amino acids long. Trimming cost V 2 bases and J 2 bases, with 5 bases left between them. Per the germline V gene, CDR1 is MNHEY and CDR2 is SVGAGI.

The V gene is TRBV19, the J gene TRBJ1-5; D call uncertain. Per germline, CDR1 LNHDA and CDR2 SQIVND (reference sequence). This CDR3 region has 13 residues. With 5 bases removed from V and 0 bases from J, the gap between germline ends came to 5 bases. The CDR3: CASSWSSNQPQHF. Here the CDR3 DNA reads TGTGCCAGTAGTTGGAGTAGCAATCAGCCCCAGCATTTT.

V usage is TRBV5-4 and J usage is TRBJ2-1; 7 bases align to TRBD1. There are 14 residues in the CDR3. V lost 0 bases to trimming and J lost 8 bases; unmatched junction nucleotides: 5. Germline V gene sequence: CDR1 SGHNT, CDR2 YYREEE (reference sequence). CDR3 sequence: CASSLGQGRHEQFF. CDR3 coding DNA: TGTGCCAGCAGCTTGGGACAGGGACGTCATGAGCAGTTCTTC. Supplemented by reference TRBV5-4 and TRBJ2-1, the full variable domain reads ETGVTQSPTHLIKTRGQQVTLRCSSQSGHNTVSWYQQALGQGPQFIFQYYREEENGRGNFPPRFSGLQFPNYSSELNVNALELDDSALYLCASSLGQGRHEQFFGPGTRLTVL.